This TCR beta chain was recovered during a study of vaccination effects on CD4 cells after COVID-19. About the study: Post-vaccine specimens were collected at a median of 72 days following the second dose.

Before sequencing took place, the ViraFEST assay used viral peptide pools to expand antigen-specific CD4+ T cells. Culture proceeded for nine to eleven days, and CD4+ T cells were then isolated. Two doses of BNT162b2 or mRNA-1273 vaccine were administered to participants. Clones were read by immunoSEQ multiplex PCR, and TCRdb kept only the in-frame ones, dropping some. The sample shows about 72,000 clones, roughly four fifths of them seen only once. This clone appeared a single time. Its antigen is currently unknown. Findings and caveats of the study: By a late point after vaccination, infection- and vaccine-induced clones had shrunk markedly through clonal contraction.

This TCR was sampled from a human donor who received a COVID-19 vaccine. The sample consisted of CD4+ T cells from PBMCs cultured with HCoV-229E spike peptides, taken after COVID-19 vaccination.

CDR3: CASSPGLRGRFGNTIYF. CDR3 in DNA: TGTGCCAGCAGCCCAGGTCTGAGGGGGCGCTTTGGAAACACCATATATTTT. The chain has TRBV14 and TRBJ1-3, with 7 nucleotides matching TRBD1. V lost 4 bases to trimming and J lost 3 bases; unmatched junction nucleotides: 12. The CDR3 is 17 amino acids. The V gene's germline CDR1 is SGHDN and CDR2 FVKESK.